This is a list of T cell receptor beta chains from one sample in a study of beta chain features in type 1 diabetes. The data were produced by immunoSEQ multiplex PCR, yet TCRdb's version contains in-frame clones alone and is incomplete. The data show around 250,000 clones, with around a quarter seen just once and 3% to 4% held by the top ten. Material: central memory CD4+ T cells from blood. The receptor source for this set is a man aged 25 to 45 in good health. Both conserved end residues are part of each CDR3. The D gene is left open where the match is weak. The size entry is marked missing in some rows and otherwise reads once, few, many or a size class.

d_gene: -; j_gene: TRBJ2-7; v_gene: TRBV6-5; abundance: -; CDR3aa: CASSYGLRPYEQYF; CDR3nt: TGTGCCAGCAGTTACGGTCTCAGACCCTACGAGCAGTACTTC
d_gene: -; j_gene: TRBJ2-1; v_gene: TRBV7-2; abundance: few; CDR3aa: CASSLAPLRDPVNEQFF; CDR3nt: TGTGCCAGCAGCTTAGCGCCGCTCCGGGACCCCGTCAATGAGCAGTTCTTC
d_gene: -; j_gene: TRBJ2-7; v_gene: TRBV30; abundance: -; CDR3aa: CAWSVRRLIYEQYF; CDR3nt: TGTGCCTGGAGTGTGCGGAGGTTAATCTACGAGCAGTACTTC
d_gene: -; j_gene: TRBJ1-2; v_gene: TRBV14; abundance: few; CDR3aa: CASSQAQGLLVGYTF; CDR3nt: TGTGCCAGCAGCCAAGCACAGGGTCTGTTGGTTGGCTACACCTTC
d_gene: -; j_gene: TRBJ2-7; v_gene: TRBV10-2; abundance: few; CDR3aa: CASSASYEQYF; CDR3nt: TGCGCCAGCAGTGCGAGCTACGAGCAGTACTTC
d_gene: -; j_gene: TRBJ2-1; v_gene: TRBV19; abundance: -; CDR3aa: CASQGGPYNEQFF; CDR3nt: TGTGCCAGTCAGGGTGGGCCGTACAATGAGCAGTTCTTC
d_gene: -; j_gene: TRBJ2-2; v_gene: TRBV4-2; abundance: few; CDR3aa: CASSLHPYTGELFF; CDR3nt: TGTGCCAGCAGCTTACACCCTTACACCGGGGAGCTGTTTTTT
d_gene: -; j_gene: TRBJ1-5; v_gene: TRBV7-9; abundance: -; CDR3aa: CASSPIGEGLPQHF; CDR3nt: TGTGCCAGCAGCCCCATCGGGGAGGGGCTCCCCCAGCATTTT
d_gene: -; j_gene: TRBJ2-2; v_gene: TRBV9; abundance: few; CDR3aa: CASSVGVPNTGELFF; CDR3nt: TGTGCCAGCAGCGTGGGGGTTCCGAACACCGGGGAGCTGTTTTTT
d_gene: -; j_gene: TRBJ1-2; v_gene: TRBV30; abundance: -; CDR3aa: CAWSVRRASYGYTF; CDR3nt: TGTGCCTGGAGTGTCCGGCGGGCCAGCTATGGCTACACCTTC
d_gene: -; j_gene: TRBJ1-5; v_gene: TRBV19; abundance: -; CDR3aa: CASSISSNQPQHF; CDR3nt: TGTGCCAGTAGTATTTCCTCAAATCAGCCCCAGCATTTT
d_gene: -; j_gene: TRBJ1-2; v_gene: TRBV5-1; abundance: -; CDR3aa: CASSLVQGEGYTF; CDR3nt: TGCGCCAGCAGCTTGGTGCAGGGCGAAGGCTACACCTTC
d_gene: TRBD2; j_gene: TRBJ2-7; v_gene: TRBV30; abundance: few; CDR3aa: CAWRRLETSGRYEQYF; CDR3nt: TGTGCCTGGAGACGCCTCGAGACTAGCGGGAGGTACGAGCAGTACTTC
d_gene: -; j_gene: TRBJ2-3; v_gene: TRBV7-2; abundance: -; CDR3aa: CASSSQPMTGRDTQYF; CDR3nt: TGTGCCAGCAGCTCCCAGCCTATGACAGGGAGGGATACGCAGTATTTT
d_gene: -; j_gene: TRBJ2-7; v_gene: TRBV7-9; abundance: few; CDR3aa: CASTPGYEQYF; CDR3nt: TGTGCCAGCACTCCAGGCTACGAGCAGTACTTC
d_gene: TRBD2; j_gene: TRBJ2-5; v_gene: TRBV5-4; abundance: -; CDR3aa: CASSLGLAVQETQYF; CDR3nt: TGTGCCAGCAGCTTGGGACTAGCGGTACAAGAGACCCAGTACTTC